Listed below are T cell receptor beta chains from one sample, sequenced in a study of T cell responses to AZD1222 COVID-19 vaccine. Produced via immunoSEQ multiplex PCR; TCRdb's table is partial and in-frame only. The profile covers approximately 120,000 clones, with 90% appearing a single time and roughly 4.4% taken by the ten largest. The sample here was peripheral blood, taken on day 0 of MenACWY control vaccination. Receptor source: an adult in good health. The CDR3 runs from the conserved cysteine through the conserved F or W. Fields, in order: D gene, V gene, J gene, CDR3 protein. D genes are given only for firm matches.

d_gene: NA
v_gene: TRBV5-1
j_gene: TRBJ2-7
CDR3aa: CASSFESIYEQYF

d_gene: TRBD1
v_gene: TRBV27
j_gene: TRBJ1-4
CDR3aa: CASSFSGTGGEKLFF

d_gene: NA
v_gene: TRBV6-6
j_gene: TRBJ2-3
CDR3aa: CASSHTTLGTDTQYF

d_gene: NA
v_gene: TRBV7-2
j_gene: TRBJ2-3
CDR3aa: CASTPQAPLSTDTQYF

d_gene: NA
v_gene: TRBV9
j_gene: TRBJ2-3
CDR3aa: CASSVALFPTEGTQYF

d_gene: NA
v_gene: TRBV28
j_gene: TRBJ2-7
CDR3aa: CASRKAGKLYEQYF

d_gene: NA
v_gene: TRBV7-2
j_gene: TRBJ2-3
CDR3aa: CASSLGGTSTDTQYF

d_gene: NA
v_gene: TRBV14
j_gene: TRBJ2-4
CDR3aa: CASSQAKQGEAKNIQYF

d_gene: TRBD2
v_gene: TRBV18
j_gene: TRBJ2-2
CDR3aa: CASSRTSEFVGELFF

d_gene: NA
v_gene: TRBV3-1/TRBV3-2
j_gene: TRBJ2-5
CDR3aa: CASSPRGAGRETQYF

d_gene: NA
v_gene: TRBV7-3
j_gene: TRBJ2-3
CDR3aa: CASSLGSGTDTQYF

d_gene: NA
v_gene: TRBV28
j_gene: TRBJ2-7
CDR3aa: CASSPPGEEQYF

d_gene: NA
v_gene: TRBV5-5
j_gene: TRBJ1-1
CDR3aa: CASSLVQARGTEAFF

d_gene: TRBD2
v_gene: TRBV7-3
j_gene: TRBJ2-3
CDR3aa: CASSLGTSGRFTDTQYF

d_gene: TRBD2
v_gene: TRBV29-1
j_gene: TRBJ2-3
CDR3aa: CSVQAGVGDTQYF

d_gene: TRBD2
v_gene: TRBV11-2
j_gene: TRBJ2-5
CDR3aa: CASSLGTSGGGAQETQYF

d_gene: NA
v_gene: TRBV10-3
j_gene: TRBJ2-1
CDR3aa: CAISGEYPGSEQFF

d_gene: NA
v_gene: TRBV5-1
j_gene: TRBJ2-7
CDR3aa: CASSPDSGTYEQYF

d_gene: TRBD2
v_gene: TRBV4-1
j_gene: TRBJ2-7
CDR3aa: CASSQDSFWATSGPTYEQYF

d_gene: NA
v_gene: TRBV24-1
j_gene: TRBJ1-6
CDR3aa: CATKGINQSPLHF

d_gene: TRBD2
v_gene: TRBV18
j_gene: TRBJ2-1
CDR3aa: CASSPTLGASSGREDEQFF

d_gene: TRBD1
v_gene: TRBV27
j_gene: TRBJ1-1
CDR3aa: CASSRQGNTEAFF

d_gene: NA
v_gene: TRBV27
j_gene: TRBJ1-6
CDR3aa: CASSSTGRINSPLHF

d_gene: TRBD1
v_gene: TRBV7-8
j_gene: TRBJ2-2
CDR3aa: CASSLRQGDTGELFF

d_gene: TRBD1
v_gene: TRBV18
j_gene: TRBJ2-2
CDR3aa: CASSPPSQGAAGELFF

d_gene: NA
v_gene: TRBV2
j_gene: TRBJ1-5
CDR3aa: CASRPRGLPQHF

d_gene: NA
v_gene: TRBV5-4
j_gene: TRBJ2-5
CDR3aa: CASSFRGEETQYF

d_gene: NA
v_gene: TRBV19
j_gene: TRBJ2-2
CDR3aa: CASTGRVTGELFF

d_gene: NA
v_gene: TRBV7-2
j_gene: TRBJ1-2
CDR3aa: CASTPEQANYGYTF

d_gene: TRBD1
v_gene: TRBV5-6
j_gene: TRBJ1-2
CDR3aa: CASSFSTGGAGYGYTF

d_gene: NA
v_gene: TRBV15
j_gene: TRBJ2-3
CDR3aa: CATSRKEGASDTQYF

d_gene: TRBD1
v_gene: TRBV18
j_gene: TRBJ2-3
CDR3aa: CASSPRGRAQSTDTQYF

d_gene: TRBD1
v_gene: TRBV28
j_gene: TRBJ2-3
CDR3aa: CASTLQGASTDTQYF

d_gene: TRBD1
v_gene: TRBV7-6
j_gene: TRBJ1-6
CDR3aa: CASSSQPGQGSSPLHF

d_gene: TRBD1
v_gene: TRBV7-8
j_gene: TRBJ2-1
CDR3aa: CASINWTGVYNEQFF

d_gene: NA
v_gene: TRBV6-5
j_gene: TRBJ1-2
CDR3aa: CASSYSWGTYGYTF

d_gene: NA
v_gene: TRBV5-8
j_gene: TRBJ1-1
CDR3aa: CASSLNTEAFF

d_gene: TRBD2
v_gene: TRBV19
j_gene: TRBJ2-1
CDR3aa: CASSRTGTRGVGEQFF

d_gene: TRBD1
v_gene: TRBV5-5
j_gene: TRBJ2-2
CDR3aa: CASSLVPGQGTNGELFF

d_gene: TRBD2
v_gene: TRBV4-3
j_gene: TRBJ2-1
CDR3aa: CASSQVFGGARGNEQFF

d_gene: TRBD1
v_gene: TRBV19
j_gene: TRBJ1-6
CDR3aa: CASSPGQENSPLHF

d_gene: NA
v_gene: TRBV18
j_gene: TRBJ2-5
CDR3aa: CASSHRAETQYF

d_gene: NA
v_gene: TRBV19
j_gene: TRBJ2-7
CDR3aa: CASSISGNNYEQYF

d_gene: NA
v_gene: TRBV28
j_gene: TRBJ1-5
CDR3aa: CASSLTLMADYSNQPQHF

d_gene: NA
v_gene: TRBV4-2
j_gene: TRBJ1-2
CDR3aa: CASSQEGVGALSNYGYTF

d_gene: TRBD2
v_gene: TRBV6-2/TRBV6-3
j_gene: TRBJ2-3
CDR3aa: CASSYWRGGQDTQYF